This passage covers 12 T cell receptor beta chains from one sample sequenced in a study of vaccination effects on CD4 cells after COVID-19. No antigens are known for them. Assay: immunoSEQ multiplex PCR; the TCRdb copy retains only in-frame clones and omits some. This repertoire shows tens of thousands of clones, around 70% found once; its top ten account for around 5%. ViraFEST expansion of antigen-specific CD4+ T cells with viral peptide pools preceded sequencing. Culture lasted about ten days before CD4+ T cell isolation. The person had PCR-confirmed SARS-CoV-2 infection between March and December 2020. The sample in question was CD4+ T cells from PBMCs cultured with HIV peptides, obtained before COVID-19 vaccination. Subset in this sample: HIV-1 Nef peptide pool negative control/reference culture. These receptors all come from a human donor who had a prior SARS-CoV-2 infection.

This rearrangement joins TRBV18 to TRBJ1-1; TRBD1 aligns across 8 bases. CDR1 and CDR2 (germline): KGHSH, LQKENI. The length of the CDR3 is 15 residues. V dropped 4 bases and J dropped 0; count of bases not matched to a gene: 4. The CDR3 coding sequence is TGTGCCAGCTCACTCCGGACAGGGTTGAACACTGAAGCTTTCTTT. As protein: CASSLRTGLNTEAFF.

This clone was seen more than once but under ten times. This rearrangement joins TRBV20-1 to TRBJ1-4; D call uncertain. The germline CDR1 and CDR2 sequences are DFQATT and SNEGSKA (reference sequence). Trimming took 3 bases from V and 6 from J, leaving 11 bases between them. The CDR3 is 13 residues long. The chain's CDR3 is CSASYSFDEKLFF. The DNA of the CDR3 is TGCAGTGCTAGTTATAGTTTCGATGAAAAACTGTTTTTT.

This clone has only a few counts. The V gene is TRBV7-3, the J gene TRBJ2-1; perhaps TRBD1 as D (6 bases). CDR3 length: 14 amino acids. V was shortened by 1 base and J by 6 bases, with 10 bases between the two germline ends. Germline-derived CDR1 and CDR2 are SGHTA and FQGTGA. In DNA, the CDR3 is TGTGCCAGCAGCTTAATGGGACACCTCAATGAGCAGTTCTTC. Translated, it gives CASSLMGHLNEQFF.

V and J are TRBV5-4 and TRBJ1-2; 7 bases are a match to TRBD1. The CDR3 has 15 residues. The J segment lost 3 bases and the V segment lost 1 base, leaving 6 bases of the junction unmatched. The germline gives CDR1 SGHNT, CDR2 YYREEE (reference sequence). DNA of the CDR3: TGTGCCAGCAGCTTGAACAGGGGTCAATACTATGGCTACACCTTC. As protein: CASSLNRGQYYGYTF.

The gene calls are TRBV2 and TRBJ2-3; 8 bases map to TRBD2. V lost 9 bases, J lost 1 base, and 12 bases stayed unmatched. Germline values: CDR1 SNHLY, CDR2 FYNNEI. This CDR3 contains 16 residues. Written as DNA, the CDR3 is TGTGCCAGGAGAGTCGCGGGAGGTGTACGCACAGATACGCAGTATTTT. Translation: CARRVAGGVRTDTQYF. The full variable domain, in which reference TRBV2 and TRBJ2-3 provide the parts outside the CDR3, is EPEVTQTPSHQVTQMGQEVILRCVPISNHLYFYWYRQILGQKVEFLVSFYNNEISEKSEIFDDQFSVERPDGSNFTLKIRSTKLEDSAMYFCARRVAGGVRTDTQYFGPGTRLTVL.

This clone came up once. The chain links TRBV4-1 to TRBJ2-2; D possibly corresponds to TRBD1 (5 bases). V dropped 0 bases and J dropped 0 bases, with 11 bases sitting between them. From germline, CDR1 is MGHRA and CDR2 YSYEKL. The CDR3 is 17 amino acids. CDR3: CASSQDLRTSNTGELFF. DNA of the CDR3: TGCGCCAGCAGCCAAGATCTTAGGACATCGAACACCGGGGAGCTGTTTTTT.

This clone was observed a handful of times. V gene TRBV7-2 combines with J gene TRBJ2-1, with D perhaps matching TRBD2 (6 bases). There are 14 residues in the CDR3. Germline CDR1 SGHTA, CDR2 FQGNSA. V was shortened by 5 bases and J by 10 bases, with 18 bases between the two germline ends. The CDR3 sequence: CASSEKRSGGEQFF. The CDR3 DNA is TGTGCCAGCAGCGAGAAGCGAAGTGGGGGGGAGCAGTTCTTC.

This clone was detected only a few times. CDR3 region: CAWSVFWQSYNSPLHF. The CDR3 DNA sequence: TGTGCCTGGAGTGTATTCTGGCAATCCTATAATTCACCCCTCCACTTT. The rearrangement joins TRBV30 to TRBJ1-6; D remains ambiguous. CDR1 is GTSNPN, CDR2 SVGIG, per germline (reference sequence). The V end lost 0 bases, the J end lost 1 base, and 10 bases lay between the germline ends. This CDR3 contains 16 residues.

This clone appeared a single time. This sequence joins TRBV28 and TRBJ1-4; 7 positions match TRBD1. V shed 4 bases and J 10 bases; nucleotides not matched to a gene: 15. The CDR3 has 16 amino acids. Germline V gene sequence: CDR1 MDHEN, CDR2 SYDVKM. The CDR3 loop reads CASSSPLYRGMGKLFF. CDR3 sequence (DNA): TGTGCCAGCAGTTCGCCCCTTTACAGGGGTATGGGAAAACTGTTTTTT.

This sequence joins TRBV19 and TRBJ2-7; 7 positions agree with TRBD1. Trimming took 2 bases from V and 5 from J; bases not matched to a gene: 3. CDR3 length: 13 amino acids. Germline V gene sequence: CDR1 LNHDA, CDR2 SQIVND (reference sequence). CDR3: CASSIRDSNEQYF. CDR3 sequence (DNA): TGTGCCAGTAGTATAAGGGACAGTAACGAGCAGTACTTC.

The chain carries TRBV29-1 and TRBJ2-2, with D maybe TRBD2 (6 bases). CDR1 and CDR2 (germline): SQVTM, ANQGSEA. The CDR3 spans 14 residues. The germline V and J ends were trimmed by 6 bases and 5 bases, with 16 bases remaining between them. CDR3 nucleotides: TGCAGCGTACGGGACTCTATACTGACCGGGGAGCTGTTTTTT. Protein product: CSVRDSILTGELFF.

This chain links TRBV6-7 with TRBJ1-2; D remains ambiguous. TRBV6-7 is identified as an open reading frame with a role that is uncertain. The V and J ends lost 2 bases and 4 bases respectively, with 14 bases between them. CDR3 length: 15 residues. The CDR3 region is CASSYPAGFFYGYTF. The CDR3 DNA reads as TGTGCCAGCAGTTACCCCGCAGGCTTTTTCTATGGCTACACCTTC.